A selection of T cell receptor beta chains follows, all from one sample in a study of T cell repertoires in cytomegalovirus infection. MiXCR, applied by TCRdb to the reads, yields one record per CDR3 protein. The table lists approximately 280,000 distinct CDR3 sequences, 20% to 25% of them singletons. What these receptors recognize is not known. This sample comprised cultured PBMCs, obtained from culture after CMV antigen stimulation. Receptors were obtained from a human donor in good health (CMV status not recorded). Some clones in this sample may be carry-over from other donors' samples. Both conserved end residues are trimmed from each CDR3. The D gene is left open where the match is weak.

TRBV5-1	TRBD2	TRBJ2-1	ASSFRTSRNEQF
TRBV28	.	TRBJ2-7	ASSLADQVVVEQY
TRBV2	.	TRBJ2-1	ASNPRLASYNEQF
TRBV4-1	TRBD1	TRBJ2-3	ASSQLGQGGTDTQY
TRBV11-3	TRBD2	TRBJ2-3	ASSGSGLAGGTDTQY
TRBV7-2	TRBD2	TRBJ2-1	ASSLAAGVYNEQF
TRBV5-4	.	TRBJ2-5	ASSLGWDFQETQY
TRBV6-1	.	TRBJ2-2	ASRPGHNTGELF
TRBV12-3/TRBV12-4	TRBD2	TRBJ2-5	ASSPGTSSTSETQY
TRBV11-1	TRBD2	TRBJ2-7	ASSRLAGAPDEQY
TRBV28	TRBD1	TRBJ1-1	ASSSWGTGGYTEAF
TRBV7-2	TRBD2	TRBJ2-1	AAEIAGAPKLEQF
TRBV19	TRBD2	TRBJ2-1	ASSSGSPLDEQF
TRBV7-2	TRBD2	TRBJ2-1	ASSLDYSSGRAGRYYNEQF
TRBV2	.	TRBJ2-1	ASSGGSLKNEQF
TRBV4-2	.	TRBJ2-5	ASSRSSITSQETQY
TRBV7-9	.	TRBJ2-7	ASSLRNSYEQY
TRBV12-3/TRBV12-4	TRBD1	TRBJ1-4	ASSTTDRGSEKLF
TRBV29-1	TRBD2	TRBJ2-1	SVEEPNHSGSPYNEQF
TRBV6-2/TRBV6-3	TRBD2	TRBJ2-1	ASKKGLLAGESPYNEQF
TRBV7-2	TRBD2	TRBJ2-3	ASSLFAGGGTDTQY
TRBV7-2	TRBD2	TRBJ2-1	ASSRIAGGGRPDNEQF
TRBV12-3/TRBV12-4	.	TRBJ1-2	ASTPGGPMGGYT
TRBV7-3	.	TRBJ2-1	ASSSLAASGGHNEQF
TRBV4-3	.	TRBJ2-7	ASSQDSGLYEQY
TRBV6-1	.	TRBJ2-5	ASSEWGASVTQY
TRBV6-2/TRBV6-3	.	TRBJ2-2	ASSYFSNTGELF
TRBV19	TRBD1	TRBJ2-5	ASNGQVWETQY
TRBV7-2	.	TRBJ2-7	ASSPQAQLQYEQY
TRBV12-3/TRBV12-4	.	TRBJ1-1	ASSFADGTEAF
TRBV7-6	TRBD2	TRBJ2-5	ASSLGSSGGGKTQY
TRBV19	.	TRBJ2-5	ASSIGGGGRETQY
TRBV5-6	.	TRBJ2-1	ASSSVSYNEQF
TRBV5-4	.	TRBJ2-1	ASSLLSGADNEQF
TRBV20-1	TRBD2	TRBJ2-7	SARTSVTYEQY
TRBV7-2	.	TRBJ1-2	ASSRGQIYGYT
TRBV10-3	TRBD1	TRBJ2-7	AISLTGGGENEQY
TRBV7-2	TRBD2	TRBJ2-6	ASSLVGTTSGANVLT
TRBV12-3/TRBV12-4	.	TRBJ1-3	ATQFSGNTIY
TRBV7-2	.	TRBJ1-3	ASSLAKAGAGNTIY
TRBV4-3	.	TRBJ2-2	ASSQDIRSANTGELF
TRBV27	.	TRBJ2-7	ASSLVSRRYEQY
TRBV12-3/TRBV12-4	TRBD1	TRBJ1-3	ASKPGQPGSSGNTIY
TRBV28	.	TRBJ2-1	ASGPGPYNEQF
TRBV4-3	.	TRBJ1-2	ASSQVGLSGYT
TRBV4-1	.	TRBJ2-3	ASSHPQGRDTQY
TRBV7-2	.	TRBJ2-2	ASSAGTRTGELF
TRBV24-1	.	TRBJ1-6	ATSSAPRSPLH
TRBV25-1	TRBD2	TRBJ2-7	ASSEFGGGDYEQY
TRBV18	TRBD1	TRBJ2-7	ASSPGTGGSYEQY
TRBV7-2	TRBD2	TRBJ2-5	ASSLASGSGQETQY
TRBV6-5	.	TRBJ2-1	ASSPGIKYGEQF
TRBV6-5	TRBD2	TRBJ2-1	ASSQTGTSSYNEQF
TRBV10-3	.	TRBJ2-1	AISARGNEQF
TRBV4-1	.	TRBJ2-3	ASSQDRVPSSTDTRY
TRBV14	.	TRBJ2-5	ASSQFLTWVQETQY